Below, 3 T cell receptor beta chains from the same sample are listed, as sequenced in a study of blood T cell repertoires in COVID-19 (dated by TCRdb to the early 2020s). The library was built by means of the immunoSEQ multiplex PCR assay. This immuneACCESS table, as held by TCRdb, lists in-frame sequences with V and J called but not all clones. Of the missing ones, under half trace to an unresolved V gene in checked studies; the others have no known cause. The sample data list over 150,000 clones, and approximately 88% of these were observed just once. The ten largest clones capture 3% to 4.5% of the sample. The sample taken for sequencing was peripheral blood. All receptors derive from an older woman who had recovered from COVID-19.

The J gene is TRBJ2-1, the V gene TRBV7-9, with 9 bases aligning to TRBD1. V was clipped by 5 bases and J by 7 bases; unmatched bases: 15. Germline V lookup: CDR1 SEHNR, CDR2 FQNEAQ (reference sequence). The length of the CDR3 is 17 residues. Here the CDR3 DNA reads TGTGCCAGCAGCCCTAGGGGGGCGGGACAGGGTCTAAATGAGCAGTTCTTC. Protein sequence: CASSPRGAGQGLNEQFF.

This rearrangement joins TRBV29-1 to TRBJ1-5, with a weak D call TRBD1 (6 bases). The CDR3 has 12 amino acids. CDR1 is SQVTM, CDR2 ANQGSEA, per germline. The V end was cut by 6 bases, the J end by 4 bases, with 10 bases between. CDR3 sequence reads: CSVKQGNQPQHF. As DNA, the CDR3 is TGCAGCGTAAAACAGGGTAATCAGCCCCAGCATTTT.

V usage is TRBV19 and J usage is TRBJ2-2; TRBD2 aligns across 15 bases. The germline gives CDR1 LNHDA, CDR2 SQIVND (reference sequence). The CDR3 extends over 18 amino acids. The V gene end was trimmed by 6 bases and the J gene end by 4 bases; junction bases not matched to a gene: 9. This chain's CDR3 is CASRRGLAGGRATGELFF. In DNA, the CDR3 is TGTGCCAGTAGGAGAGGACTAGCGGGGGGGCGGGCCACCGGGGAGCTGTTTTTT.